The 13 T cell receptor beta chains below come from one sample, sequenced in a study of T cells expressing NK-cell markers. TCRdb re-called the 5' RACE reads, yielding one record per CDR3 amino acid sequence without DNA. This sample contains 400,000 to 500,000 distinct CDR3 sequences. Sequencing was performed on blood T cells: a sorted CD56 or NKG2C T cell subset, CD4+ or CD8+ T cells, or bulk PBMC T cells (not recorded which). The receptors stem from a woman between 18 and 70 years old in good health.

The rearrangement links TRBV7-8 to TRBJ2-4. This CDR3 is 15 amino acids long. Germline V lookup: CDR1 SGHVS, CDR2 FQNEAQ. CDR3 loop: CASSLPIAAKNIQYF. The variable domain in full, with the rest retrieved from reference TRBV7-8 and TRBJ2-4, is GAGVSQSPRYKVAKRGQDVALRCDPISGHVSLFWYQQALGQGPEFLTYFQNEAQLDKSGLPSDRFFAERPEGSVSTLKIQRTQQEDSAVYLCASSLPIAAKNIQYFGAGTRLSVL.

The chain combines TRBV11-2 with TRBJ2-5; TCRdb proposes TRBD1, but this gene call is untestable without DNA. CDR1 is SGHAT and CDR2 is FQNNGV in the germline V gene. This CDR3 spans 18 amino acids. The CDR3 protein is CASSLGVGNGGRGETQYF.

This chain's CDR3 is CASSGGEFGLAKNIQYF. V gene TRBV11-2 combines with J gene TRBJ2-4. The germline V gene has CDR1 SGHAT and CDR2 FQNNGV. This CDR3 region has 17 residues.

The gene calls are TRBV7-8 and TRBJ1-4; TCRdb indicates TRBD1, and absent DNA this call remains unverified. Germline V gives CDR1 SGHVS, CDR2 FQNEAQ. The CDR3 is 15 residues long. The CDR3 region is CASSLAGPESKKLFF.

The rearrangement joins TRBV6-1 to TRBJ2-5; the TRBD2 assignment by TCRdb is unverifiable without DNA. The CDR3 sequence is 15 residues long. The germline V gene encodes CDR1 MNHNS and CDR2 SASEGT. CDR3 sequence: CASSPGDFDRETQYF.

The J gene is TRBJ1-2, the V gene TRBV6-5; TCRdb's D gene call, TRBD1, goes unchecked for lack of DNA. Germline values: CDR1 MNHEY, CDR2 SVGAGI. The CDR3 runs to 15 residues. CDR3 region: CASSFTTGTNYGYTF.

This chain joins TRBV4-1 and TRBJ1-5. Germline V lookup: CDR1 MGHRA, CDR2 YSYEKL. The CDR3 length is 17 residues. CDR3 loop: CASSQDWAPYSNQPQHF.

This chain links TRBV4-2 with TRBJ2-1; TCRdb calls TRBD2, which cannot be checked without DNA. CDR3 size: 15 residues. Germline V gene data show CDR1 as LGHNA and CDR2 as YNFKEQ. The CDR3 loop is CASSQLATTYNEQFF.

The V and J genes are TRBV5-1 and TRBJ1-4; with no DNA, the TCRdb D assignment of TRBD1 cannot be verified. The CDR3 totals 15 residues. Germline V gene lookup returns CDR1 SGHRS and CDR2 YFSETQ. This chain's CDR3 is CASSLVPGQREKLFF.

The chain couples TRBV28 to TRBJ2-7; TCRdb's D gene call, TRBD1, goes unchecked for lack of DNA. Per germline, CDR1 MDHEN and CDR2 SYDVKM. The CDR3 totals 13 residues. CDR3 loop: CASRPGQSYEQYF.

This CDR3 is CASSLGHPESSYNEQFF. This rearrangement joins TRBV5-1 to TRBJ2-1; the TCRdb call, TRBD1, lacks DNA for checking. Per germline, CDR1 SGHRS and CDR2 YFSETQ. The CDR3 consists of 17 residues.

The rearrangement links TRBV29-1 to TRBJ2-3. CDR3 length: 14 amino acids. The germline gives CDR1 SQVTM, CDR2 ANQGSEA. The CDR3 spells CSVGLGASTDTQYF.

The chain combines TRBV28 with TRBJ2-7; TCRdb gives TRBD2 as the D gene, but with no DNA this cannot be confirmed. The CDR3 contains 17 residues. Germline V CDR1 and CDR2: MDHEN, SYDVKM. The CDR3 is CASSEWTGTSGLYEQYF. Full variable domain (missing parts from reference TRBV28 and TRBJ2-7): DVKVTQSSRYLVKRTGEKVFLECVQDMDHENMFWYRQDPGLGLRLIYFSYDVKMKEKGDIPEGYSVSREKKERFSLILESASTNQTSMYLCASSEWTGTSGLYEQYFGPGTRLTVT.